This entry describes one T cell receptor beta chain. Per the study methods: Amplification from reference gene primers served as the basis for estimated nucleated cell counts. Assay: immunoSEQ multiplex PCR; the TCRdb copy retains only in-frame clones and omits some. Clone size and V and J calls were adopted from that table, with D and trimming inferred from the DNA. The sample holds some 170,000 clones, approximately 85% seen once. The data were taken from a study of blood T cell repertoires in COVID-19. The wider study: PBMCs, B-cell-depleted T cells, or T cells provided the cDNA or gDNA that made up the material.

This CDR3 spans 13 amino acids. The V gene end was trimmed by 6 bases and the J gene end by 5 bases; junction bases not matched to a gene: 5. The clonotype originates from a middle-aged man who had recovered from COVID-19. This rearrangement joins TRBV12-3 or TRBV12-4 to TRBJ2-5; 8 bases map to TRBD1. Sequencing was carried out using PBMCs or T cells enriched from blood (not recorded which). This CDR3 reads CASSGQGRETQYF. For the CDR3, the DNA is TGTGCCAGCAGCGGACAGGGTAGGGAGACCCAGTACTTC.